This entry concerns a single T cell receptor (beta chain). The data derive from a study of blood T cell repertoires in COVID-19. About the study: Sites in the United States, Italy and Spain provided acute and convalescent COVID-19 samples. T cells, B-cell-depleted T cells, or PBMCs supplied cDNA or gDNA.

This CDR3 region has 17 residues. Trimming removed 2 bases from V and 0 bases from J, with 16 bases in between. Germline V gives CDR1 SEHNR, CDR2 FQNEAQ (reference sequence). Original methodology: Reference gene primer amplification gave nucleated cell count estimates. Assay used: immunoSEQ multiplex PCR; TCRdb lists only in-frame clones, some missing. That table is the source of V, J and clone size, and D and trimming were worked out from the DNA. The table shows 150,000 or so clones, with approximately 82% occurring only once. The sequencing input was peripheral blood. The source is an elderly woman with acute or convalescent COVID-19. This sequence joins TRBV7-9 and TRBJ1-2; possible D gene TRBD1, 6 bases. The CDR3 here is CASSLYTSGTTNYGYTF. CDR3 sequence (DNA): TGTGCCAGCAGCTTATATACTTCCGGGACAACTAACTATGGCTACACCTTC.